The next 10 T cell receptor beta chains were all read from a single sample in a study of T cells in Graves' hyperthyroidism and ophthalmopathy. Amplification of TCR beta CDR3 regions used RNA as the template. HTBI primers were employed in a first-round RT-PCR of the TCR CDR3. Each CDR3 protein gets one entry after TCRdb re-called the multiplex PCR reads with MiXCR. The sample has 350,000 to 400,000 distinct CDR3 sequences; about 20% are singletons. Sequencing was done on a sample of blood. The receptors shown here come from a woman between 18 and 29 years old with Graves' hyperthyroidism.

This clonotype was seen more than once but under ten times. The chain employs TRBV19 and TRBJ1-2; possible D gene TRBD1, 5 bases. Trimming took off 6 bases at V and 6 bases at J, with 14 bases between the two ends. The CDR3 runs to 13 residues. Germline values: CDR1 LNHDA, CDR2 SQIVND (reference sequence). Written as DNA, the CDR3 is TGTGCCAGTAGAGATCCCGGGACTCATGGCTACACCTTC. Protein product: CASRDPGTHGYTF.

Concerning this clonotype: This sequence may be a read error, since a much larger clone differs from it by one base. The chain carries TRBV28 and TRBJ2-7; D call uncertain. Germline loops: CDR1 MDHEN, CDR2 SYDVKM. The ends were cut back, 7 bases at V and 12 bases at J, with 19 bases in the middle. This CDR3 has 12 residues. The CDR3 DNA reads TGTGCCAGCACCGTGGGTGGGTTTGGGCTGTACTTC. Translated, it gives CASTVGGFGLYF.

The chain has TRBV20-1 and TRBJ2-2; 11 bases are a match to TRBD2. The J segment lost 4 bases and the V segment lost 6 bases, leaving 7 bases of the junction unmatched. The CDR3 is 15 amino acids. The germline V gene has CDR1 DFQATT and CDR2 SNEGSKA (reference sequence). The CDR3 region is CSARLAGQRTGELFF. DNA for the CDR3: TGCAGTGCCAGACTAGCGGGGCAGCGCACCGGGGAGCTGTTTTTT.

This clonotype was found many times. The chain carries TRBV2 and TRBJ1-2; unclear D gene. Germline loops: CDR1 SNHLY, CDR2 FYNNEI. V lost 2 bases to trimming and J lost 10 bases, with 14 bases between them. This CDR3 spans 13 amino acids. CDR3 in amino acids: CASSEWREGVYTF. The CDR3 DNA reads TGTGCCAGCAGTGAATGGAGGGAAGGAGTCTACACCTTC.

The V gene is TRBV18, the J gene TRBJ2-7; 12 positions match TRBD2. The CDR3 runs to 16 residues. The germline CDR1 and CDR2 sequences are KGHSH and LQKENI. V shed 2 bases and J 4 bases; nucleotides not matched to a gene: 6. The CDR3 reads CASSPELAGGRYEQYF. Written as DNA, the CDR3 is TGTGCCAGCTCACCAGAACTAGCGGGGGGCCGTTACGAGCAGTACTTC. The entire variable domain, with the rest obtained from reference TRBV18 and TRBJ2-7, is as follows: NAGVMQNPRHLVRRRGQEARLRCSPMKGHSHVYWYRQLPEEGLKFMVYLQKENIIDESGMPKERFSAEFPKEGPSILRIQQVVRGDSAAYFCASSPELAGGRYEQYFGPGTRLTVT.

This clonotype was observed a single time. The chain links TRBV6-1 to TRBJ2-7; possible D gene TRBD1, 5 bases. V lost 11 bases to trimming and J lost 2 bases, with 13 bases between them. The germline gives CDR1 MNHNS, CDR2 SASEGT. This CDR3 has 12 residues. CDR3 nucleotides: TGTGCCTGCGGCCAGGGCACCTACGAGCAGTACGTC. Amino acids: CACGQGTYEQYV.

This clonotype was recorded at least ten times. The chain links TRBV29-1 to TRBJ1-1; D is uncertain. Germline values: CDR1 SQVTM, CDR2 ANQGSEA. This CDR3 spans 12 amino acids. Deletions cut 4 bases from V and 2 bases from J, with 8 bases between. The CDR3 DNA follows: TGCAGCGTTGCCCTTTTTAACACTGAAGCTTTCTTT. Its protein product is CSVALFNTEAFF.

This clonotype was recorded at least ten times. The J gene is TRBJ2-2, the V gene TRBV4-2; no reliable D call. Looked up from germline, CDR1 is LGHNA and CDR2 is YNFKEQ. This CDR3 is built from 17 residues. Trimming removed 0 bases at V and 1 base at J, with 12 bases between. The CDR3 loop reads CASSQEGKDLNTGELFF. The CDR3 DNA is TGTGCCAGCAGCCAAGAGGGGAAGGATTTGAACACCGGGGAGCTGTTTTTT.

This clonotype came up many times. This rearrangement joins TRBV2 to TRBJ2-4; D not certain. Germline lookup yields CDR1 SNHLY and CDR2 FYNNEI. The CDR3 length is 13 residues. The V gene lost 3 bases and the J gene lost 1 base, with 4 bases spanning the gap. CDR3 in amino acids: CASSDIAKNIQYF. CDR3 bases: TGTGCCAGCAGTGACATCGCCAAAAACATTCAGTACTTC.

This clonotype appeared many times. This rearrangement joins TRBV20-1 to TRBJ2-5; TRBD2 matches 9 bases. Losses at the gene ends were 1 base for V and 2 bases for J; bases not matched to a gene: 8. The CDR3 length is 16 residues. Germline V gene lookup returns CDR1 DFQATT and CDR2 SNEGSKA (reference sequence). CDR3 bases: TGCAGTGCTAGAGTGGAGCGGGGGGCTGTGCAAGAGACCCAGTACTTC. This gives the protein CSARVERGAVQETQYF.